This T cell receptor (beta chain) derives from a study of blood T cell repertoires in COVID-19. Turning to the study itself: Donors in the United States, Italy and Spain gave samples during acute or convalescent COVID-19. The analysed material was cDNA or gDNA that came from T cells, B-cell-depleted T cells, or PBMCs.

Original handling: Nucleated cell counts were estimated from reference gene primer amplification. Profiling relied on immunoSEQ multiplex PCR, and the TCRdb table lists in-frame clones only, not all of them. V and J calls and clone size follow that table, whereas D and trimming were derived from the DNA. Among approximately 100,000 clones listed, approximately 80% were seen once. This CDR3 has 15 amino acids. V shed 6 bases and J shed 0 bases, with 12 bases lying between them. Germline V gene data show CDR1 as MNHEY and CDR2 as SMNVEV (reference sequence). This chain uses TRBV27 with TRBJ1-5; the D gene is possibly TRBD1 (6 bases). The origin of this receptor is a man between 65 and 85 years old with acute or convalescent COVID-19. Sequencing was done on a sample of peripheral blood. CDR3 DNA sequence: TGTGCCAGCAGCGTCCAGGGGCTTAGCAATCAGCCCCAGCATTTT. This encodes CASSVQGLSNQPQHF.